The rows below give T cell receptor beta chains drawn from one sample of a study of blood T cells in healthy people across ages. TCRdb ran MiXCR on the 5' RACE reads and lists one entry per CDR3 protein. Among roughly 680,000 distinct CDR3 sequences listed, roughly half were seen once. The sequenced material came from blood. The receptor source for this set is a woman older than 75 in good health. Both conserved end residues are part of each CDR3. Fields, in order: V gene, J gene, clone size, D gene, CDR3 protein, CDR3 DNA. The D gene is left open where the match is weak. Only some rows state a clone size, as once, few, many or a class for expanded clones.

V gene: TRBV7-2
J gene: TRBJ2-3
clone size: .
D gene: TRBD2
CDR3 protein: CASSRSGGHRTDTQYF
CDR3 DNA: TGTGCCAGCAGCCGTAGCGGGGGCCACCGCACAGATACGCAGTATTTT

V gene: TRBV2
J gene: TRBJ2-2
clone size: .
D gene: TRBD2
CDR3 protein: CASSAGGDTGELFF
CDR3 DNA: TGTGCCAGCAGTGCGGGGGGGGACACCGGGGAGCTGTTTTTT

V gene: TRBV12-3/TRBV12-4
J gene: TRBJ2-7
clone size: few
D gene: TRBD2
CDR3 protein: CASSSTSGRVNEQYF
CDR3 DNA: TGTGCCAGCAGTTCCACTAGCGGGAGGGTAAATGAGCAGTACTTC

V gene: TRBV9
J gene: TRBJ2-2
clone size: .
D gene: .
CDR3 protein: CASSVGSLNTGELFF
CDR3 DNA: TGTGCCAGCAGCGTTGGCTCGTTGAACACCGGGGAGCTGTTTTTT

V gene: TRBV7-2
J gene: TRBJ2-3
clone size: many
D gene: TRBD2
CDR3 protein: CASSRRASGLTDTQYF
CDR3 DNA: TGTGCCAGCAGTAGGCGGGCTAGCGGCCTCACAGATACGCAGTATTTT

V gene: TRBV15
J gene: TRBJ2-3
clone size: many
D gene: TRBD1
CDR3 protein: CATSRDGTGEMTDTQYF
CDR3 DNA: TGTGCCACCAGCAGAGATGGGACAGGGGAAATGACAGATACGCAGTATTTT

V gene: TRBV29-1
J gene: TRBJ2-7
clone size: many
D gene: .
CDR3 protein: CSGENYYEQYF
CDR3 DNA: TGCAGCGGAGAAAACTACTACGAGCAGTACTTC

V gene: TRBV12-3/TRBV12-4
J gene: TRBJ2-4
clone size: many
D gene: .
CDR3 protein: CASSLERQQYF
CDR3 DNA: TGTGCCAGCAGTTTAGAGAGGCAGCAGTACTTC

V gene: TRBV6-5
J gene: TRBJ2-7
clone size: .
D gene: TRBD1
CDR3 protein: CATSGTGGSEQYF
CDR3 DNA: TGTGCCACCAGCGGGACAGGGGGAAGCGAGCAGTACTTC

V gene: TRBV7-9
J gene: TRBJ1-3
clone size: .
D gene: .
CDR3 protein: CASSPTGDPSGNTIYF
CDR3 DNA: TGTGCCAGCAGCCCAACTGGGGACCCCTCTGGAAACACCATATATTTT

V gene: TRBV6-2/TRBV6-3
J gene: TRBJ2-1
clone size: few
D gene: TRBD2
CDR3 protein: CASSPTSLHNEQFF
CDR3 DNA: TGTGCCAGCAGTCCGACTAGCCTCCACAATGAGCAGTTCTTC

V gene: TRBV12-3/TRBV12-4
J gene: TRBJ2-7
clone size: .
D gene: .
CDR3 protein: CASSLARTGDEQYF
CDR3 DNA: TGTGCCAGCAGTTTAGCGCGGACCGGGGACGAGCAGTACTTC

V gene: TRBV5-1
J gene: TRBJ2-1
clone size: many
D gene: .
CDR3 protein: CASSLGGSGYNEQFF
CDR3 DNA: TGCGCCAGCAGCTTGGGAGGGTCGGGGTACAATGAGCAGTTCTTC

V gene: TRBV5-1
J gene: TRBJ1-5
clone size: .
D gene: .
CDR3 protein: CASSPGTTTLPGQPQHF
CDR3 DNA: TGCGCCAGCAGCCCCGGGACTACAACACTACCCGGTCAGCCCCAGCATTTT

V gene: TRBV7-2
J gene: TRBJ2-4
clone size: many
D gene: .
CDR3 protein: CASSPQAAAKAKNIQYF
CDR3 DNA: TGTGCCAGCAGCCCGCAGGCGGCAGCAAAAGCCAAAAACATTCAGTACTTC

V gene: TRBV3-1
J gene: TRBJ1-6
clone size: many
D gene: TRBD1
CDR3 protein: CASSVGTVNSPLHF
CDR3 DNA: TGTGCCAGCAGCGTCGGGACAGTCAATTCACCCCTCCACTTT

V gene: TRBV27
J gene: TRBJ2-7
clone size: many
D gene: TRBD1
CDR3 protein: CASRRRQGFTDEQYF
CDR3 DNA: TGTGCCAGCAGACGGCGACAGGGGTTTACGGACGAGCAGTACTTC

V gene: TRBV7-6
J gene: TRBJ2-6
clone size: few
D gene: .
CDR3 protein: CASSLDEGSGANVLTF
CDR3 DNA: TGTGCCAGCAGCTTAGACGAAGGGTCTGGGGCCAACGTCCTGACTTTC

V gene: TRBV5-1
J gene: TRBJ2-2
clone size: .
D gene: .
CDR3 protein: CASSLAQGWTGQLFF
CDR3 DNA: TGCGCCAGCAGCTTGGCGCAGGGTTGGACCGGGCAGCTGTTTTTT

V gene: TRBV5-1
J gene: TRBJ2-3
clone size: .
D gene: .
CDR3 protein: CASGPGDTQYF
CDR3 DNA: TGCGCCAGCGGGCCGGGGGATACGCAGTATTTT

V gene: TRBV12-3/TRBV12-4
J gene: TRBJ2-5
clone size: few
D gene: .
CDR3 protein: CASGSGGTQYF
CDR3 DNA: TGTGCCAGCGGCAGTGGGGGAACCCAGTACTTC

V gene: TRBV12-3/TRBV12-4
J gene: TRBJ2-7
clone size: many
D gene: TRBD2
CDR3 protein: CASSPSGRDVEQYF
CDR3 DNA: TGTGCCAGCAGTCCAAGCGGGAGAGATGTCGAGCAGTACTTC

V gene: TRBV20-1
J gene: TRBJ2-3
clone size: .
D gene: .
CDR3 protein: CSALPGGLTDTQYF
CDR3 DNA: TGCAGTGCTTTACCTGGAGGACTCACAGATACGCAGTATTTT

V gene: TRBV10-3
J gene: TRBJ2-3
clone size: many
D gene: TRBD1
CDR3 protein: CAISELGQGYADTQYF
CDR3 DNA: TGTGCCATCAGTGAGTTGGGACAGGGGTACGCAGATACGCAGTATTTT

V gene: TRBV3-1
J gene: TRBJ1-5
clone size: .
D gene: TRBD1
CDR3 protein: CASSQGQANQPQHF
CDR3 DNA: TGTGCCAGCAGCCAGGGACAGGCGAATCAGCCCCAGCATTTT

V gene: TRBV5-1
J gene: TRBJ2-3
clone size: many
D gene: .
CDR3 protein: CASSWQTNADTQYF
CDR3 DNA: TGCGCCAGCAGCTGGCAAACGAATGCAGATACGCAGTATTTT

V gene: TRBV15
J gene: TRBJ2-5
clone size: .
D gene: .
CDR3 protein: CATSRDSQETQYF
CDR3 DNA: TGTGCCACCAGCAGAGATTCCCAAGAGACCCAGTACTTC

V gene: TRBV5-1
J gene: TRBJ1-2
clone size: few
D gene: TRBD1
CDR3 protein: CASSPRDSLAGYTF
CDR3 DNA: TGCGCCAGCAGCCCACGGGACAGCTTAGCCGGCTACACCTTC

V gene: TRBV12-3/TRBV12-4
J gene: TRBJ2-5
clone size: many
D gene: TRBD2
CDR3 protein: CASRTGLGLQETQYF
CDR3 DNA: TGTGCCAGCAGAACGGGACTAGGGCTCCAAGAGACCCAGTACTTC

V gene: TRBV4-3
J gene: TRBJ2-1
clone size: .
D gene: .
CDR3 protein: CASSQVGLGGGNEQFF
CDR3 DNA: TGCGCCAGCAGCCAAGTGGGTCTAGGTGGTGGGAATGAGCAGTTCTTC

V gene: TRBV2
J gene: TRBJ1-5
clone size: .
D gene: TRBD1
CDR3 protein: CASSTGQGQNQPQHF
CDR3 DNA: TGTGCCAGCAGCACAGGACAGGGGCAGAATCAGCCCCAGCATTTT

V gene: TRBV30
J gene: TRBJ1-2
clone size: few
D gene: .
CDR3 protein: CAWSVNGVIGYTF
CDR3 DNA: TGTGCCTGGAGTGTTAATGGGGTTATTGGCTACACCTTC

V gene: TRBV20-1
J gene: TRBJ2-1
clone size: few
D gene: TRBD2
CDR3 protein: CGARAERGYNEQFF
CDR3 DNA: TGCGGTGCTAGAGCCGAGCGGGGCTACAATGAGCAGTTCTTC

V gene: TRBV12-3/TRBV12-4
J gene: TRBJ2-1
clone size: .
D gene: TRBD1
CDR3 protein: CASSLDRGWGYNEQFF
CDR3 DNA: TGTGCCAGCAGTTTGGACAGGGGATGGGGCTACAATGAGCAGTTCTTC

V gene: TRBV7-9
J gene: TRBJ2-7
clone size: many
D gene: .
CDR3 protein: CASSPGVRSYEQYF
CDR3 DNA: TGTGCCAGCAGCCCCGGGGTACGGTCCTACGAGCAGTACTTC

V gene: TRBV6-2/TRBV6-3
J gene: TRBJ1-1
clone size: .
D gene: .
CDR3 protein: CASSYLWGGGMNTEAFF
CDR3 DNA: TGTGCCAGCAGTTACCTATGGGGAGGGGGAATGAACACTGAAGCTTTCTTT

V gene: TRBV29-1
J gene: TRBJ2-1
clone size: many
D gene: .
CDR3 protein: CSVESGDEQFF
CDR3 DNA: TGCAGCGTTGAATCGGGGGATGAGCAGTTCTTC

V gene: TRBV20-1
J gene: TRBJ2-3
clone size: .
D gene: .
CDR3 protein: CSARAPANTQYF
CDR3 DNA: TGCAGTGCAAGGGCCCCGGCGAATACGCAGTATTTT

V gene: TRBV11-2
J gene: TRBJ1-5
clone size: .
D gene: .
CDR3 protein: CASSLGDSLGPQHF
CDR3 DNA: TGTGCCAGCAGCTTAGGAGACAGCCTGGGGCCCCAGCATTTT

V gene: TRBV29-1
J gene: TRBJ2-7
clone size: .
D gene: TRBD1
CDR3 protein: CSVGGTGLYLYEQYF
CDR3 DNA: TGCAGCGTTGGGGGGACAGGTCTCTATCTTTACGAGCAGTACTTC

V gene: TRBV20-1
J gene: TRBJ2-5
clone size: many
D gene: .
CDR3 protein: CSDRDGSGTQYF
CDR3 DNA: TGCAGTGATAGAGATGGTAGCGGGACCCAGTACTTC

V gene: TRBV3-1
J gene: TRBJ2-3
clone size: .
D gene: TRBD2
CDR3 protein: CASSPGTSGNPKDTQYF
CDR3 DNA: TGTGCCAGCAGCCCAGGGACTAGCGGGAACCCCAAGGATACGCAGTATTTT

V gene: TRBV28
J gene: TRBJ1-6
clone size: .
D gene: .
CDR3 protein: CASSFEGDGGALHF
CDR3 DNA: TGTGCCAGCAGTTTTGAAGGGGACGGCGGGGCCCTCCACTTT

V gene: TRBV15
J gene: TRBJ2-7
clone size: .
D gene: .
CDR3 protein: CATSVRQEGPYEQYF
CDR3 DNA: TGTGCCACCAGCGTCCGGCAGGAAGGCCCCTACGAGCAGTACTTC

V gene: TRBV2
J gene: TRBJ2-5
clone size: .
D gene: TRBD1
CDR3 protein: CASTLDRGERYF
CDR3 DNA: TGTGCCAGCACCCTGGACAGGGGTGAGAGGTACTTC